This passage covers 7 T cell receptor beta chains from one sample sequenced in a study of T cell responses to AZD1222 COVID-19 vaccine. Method: immunoSEQ multiplex PCR; TCRdb's copy keeps in-frame clones and lacks some. The data contain around 140,000 clones, 85% to 90% of them singletons. Sequencing was performed on peripheral blood, taken on day 0 of AZD1222 vaccination. These receptors all come from an adult in good health.

The chain joins TRBV3-1 (or the pseudogene TRBV3-2) to TRBJ2-2, with 11 positions matching TRBD2. Losses at the gene ends were 2 bases for V and 1 base for J; bases not matched to a gene: 0. The length of the CDR3 is 16 residues. Germline CDR1 LGHDT, CDR2 YNNKEL (reference sequence). CDR3 sequence: CASSQLAGGNTGELFF. The CDR3 region has the DNA TGTGCCAGCAGCCAACTAGCGGGGGGGAACACCGGGGAGCTGTTTTTT.

The chain has TRBV18 and TRBJ1-5; D uncertain. The CDR3 extends over 15 amino acids. The V gene's germline CDR1 is KGHSH and CDR2 LQKENI. With 2 bases removed from V and 3 bases from J, the gap between germline ends came to 11 bases. The CDR3 nucleotides read TGTGCCAGCTCACCATATCACAGTAACAATCAGCCCCAGCATTTT. This codes for CASSPYHSNNQPQHF.

This clone was observed a handful of times. V and J are TRBV30 and TRBJ2-7; D tentatively reads TRBD1 or TRBD2 (5 bases each). V shed 1 base and J shed 1 base, with 14 bases lying between them. Germline assignment: CDR1 GTSNPN and CDR2 SVGIG (reference sequence). The CDR3 runs 15 residues. As DNA, the CDR3 is TGTGCCTGGAGTGGGGGACCGGGCGGGTCCTACGAGCAGTACTTC. This encodes CAWSGGPGGSYEQYF.

The genes are TRBV3-1 (or the pseudogene TRBV3-2) and TRBJ2-1; no definite D call. This CDR3 has 12 amino acids. CDR1 LGHDT and CDR2 YNNKEL come from the germline V gene (reference sequence). With 4 bases removed from V and 9 bases from J, the gap between germline ends came to 10 bases. DNA for the CDR3: TGTGCCAGCAGCCTATTCGTGGGTGAGCAGTTCTTC. As protein: CASSLFVGEQFF.

In regard to this clone: The same CDR3 arises from other DNA sequences in this sample as well. The chain uses TRBV14 and TRBJ1-2; D is unclear. The germline V and J ends were trimmed by 4 bases and 4 bases, with 10 bases remaining between them. The CDR3 covers 13 residues. Germline loops: CDR1 SGHDN, CDR2 FVKESK. As DNA, the CDR3 is TGTGCCAGCAGCCCCGAGGATCGCTATGGCTACACCTTC. Amino acids: CASSPEDRYGYTF.

V gene TRBV15 combines with J gene TRBJ1-1; D remains ambiguous. Looked up from germline, CDR1 is LNHNV and CDR2 is YYDKDF (reference sequence). CDR3 length: 15 residues. Trimming removed 3 bases at V and 3 bases at J, with 14 bases between. CDR3 amino acids: CATSSGRLWDTEAFF. The CDR3 bases are TGTGCCACCAGCAGCGGGAGGTTGTGGGACACTGAAGCTTTCTTT.

The V and J genes are TRBV27 and TRBJ2-7, with a possible D match to TRBD1 (6 bases). This CDR3 is 12 amino acids long. V lost 8 bases, J lost 2 bases, and 10 bases lay in between. Germline V gives CDR1 MNHEY, CDR2 SMNVEV (reference sequence). The CDR3 spells CASSRGPYEQYF. The DNA of the CDR3 is TGTGCCAGCTCCAGGGGTCCCTACGAGCAGTACTTC.